The next 8 T cell receptor beta chains were all read from a single sample in a study of T cells in Graves' hyperthyroidism and ophthalmopathy. Amplification yielded TCR beta CDR3 regions, with RNA transcripts as the source. Using the HTBI primer set, a first-round RT-PCR was run on the TCR CDR3. TCRdb processed the multiplex PCR reads anew with MiXCR; each CDR3 protein has one entry. The table has roughly 720,000 distinct CDR3 sequences, 17% seen once; the top ten hold roughly a sixth. What was sequenced was blood. These receptor sequences come from a man in his fifties or sixties with Graves' hyperthyroidism.

The CDR3 bases are TGTGCCAGCAGTTTGTGGCGGGAGGACACAGATACGCAGTATTTT. This translates into CASSLWREDTDTQYF. The V call is TRBV27, the J call TRBJ2-3; TRBD2 matches 8 bases. The length of the CDR3 is 15 residues. The V segment lost 3 bases and the J segment 2 bases; nucleotides outside the gene matches: 4. Germline V gene lookup returns CDR1 MNHEY and CDR2 SMNVEV (reference sequence).

This clonotype came up a few times. The chain carries TRBV27 and TRBJ2-2, with TRBD2 as a possible D gene (6 bases). The CDR3 loop spans 16 amino acids. Germline assignment: CDR1 MNHEY and CDR2 SMNVEV (reference sequence). Trimming stripped 5 bases from V and 4 bases from J, with 17 bases between. CDR3 loop: CASSGRLVGGTGELFF. The CDR3 nucleotides read TGTGCCAGCAGTGGAAGACTAGTCGGGGGCACCGGGGAGCTGTTTTTT.

This clonotype was observed a few times. The chain links TRBV4-2 to TRBJ1-5; 10 bases are a match to TRBD1. Per germline, CDR1 LGHNA and CDR2 YNFKEQ. V trimming: 2 bases; J trimming: 7 bases; junction bases outside the gene matches: 5. This CDR3 is 15 amino acids long. In DNA form, the CDR3 reads TGTGCCAGCAGCCAATCCGGGACAGGGGACCAGCCCCAGCATTTT. This translates into CASSQSGTGDQPQHF.

This clonotype was recorded at least ten times. The rearrangement uses TRBV2 and TRBJ2-7; TRBD2 aligns across 8 bases. Germline V CDR1 and CDR2: SNHLY, FYNNEI. The CDR3 is 14 residues long. V dropped 0 bases and J dropped 6; count of bases not matched to a gene: 4. This CDR3 is CASSEALAGSEQYF. The CDR3 nucleotides read TGTGCCAGCAGTGAAGCCTTAGCGGGAAGCGAGCAGTACTTC.

This clonotype was detected ten times or more. J is TRBJ2-5 and V is TRBV6-5; possible D gene TRBD1, 6 bases. Per germline, CDR1 MNHEY and CDR2 SVGAGI. The CDR3 covers 15 residues. Trimming left V 2 bases short and J 2 bases short, with 12 bases between. The CDR3 reads CASSYRGLGQETQYF. The DNA for the CDR3 is TGTGCCAGCAGTTACAGGGGGTTAGGTCAAGAGACCCAGTACTTC.

The gene calls are TRBV29-1 and TRBJ2-5; perhaps TRBD2 as D (6 bases). Trimming took off 2 bases at V and 7 bases at J, with 14 bases between the two ends. Germline V gene sequence: CDR1 SQVTM, CDR2 ANQGSEA. There are 13 residues in the CDR3. The CDR3 reads CSVEMDAGGTQYF. The CDR3 DNA reads TGCAGCGTTGAAATGGACGCCGGGGGGACCCAGTACTTC.

This clonotype was seen repeatedly, ten times or more. The chain has TRBV20-1 and TRBJ2-5; the D is unclear. The germline CDR1 and CDR2 sequences are DFQATT and SNEGSKA (reference sequence). This CDR3 spans 17 amino acids. V gave up 6 bases and J gave up 8 bases, with 31 bases separating them. CDR3: CSARSPLRARRQETQYF. The CDR3 coding sequence is TGCAGTGCCAGATCCCCACTCCGGGCCCGCAGGCAGGAAACCCAGTACTTC.

Regarding this clonotype: A much larger clone is a single base away; this may be a read error. The chain links TRBV27 to TRBJ1-1; no definite D call. The CDR3 extends over 13 amino acids. The V gene's germline CDR1 is MNHEY and CDR2 SMNVEV (reference sequence). The CDR3 region is CVSSWSRSTEAFF. CDR3 in DNA: TGTGTCAGCAGTTGGTCGCGAAGCACTGAAGCTTTCTTT.